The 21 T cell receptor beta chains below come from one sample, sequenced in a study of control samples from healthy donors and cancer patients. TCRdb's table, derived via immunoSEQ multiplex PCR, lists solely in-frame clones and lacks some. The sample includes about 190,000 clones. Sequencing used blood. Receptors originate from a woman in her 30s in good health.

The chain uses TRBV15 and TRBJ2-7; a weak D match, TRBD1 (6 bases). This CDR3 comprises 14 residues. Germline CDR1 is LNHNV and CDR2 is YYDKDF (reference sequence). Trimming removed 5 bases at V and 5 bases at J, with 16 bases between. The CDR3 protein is CATSLTLNRDEQYF. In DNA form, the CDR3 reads TGTGCCACCAGCCTGACATTGAACAGGGACGAGCAGTACTTC.

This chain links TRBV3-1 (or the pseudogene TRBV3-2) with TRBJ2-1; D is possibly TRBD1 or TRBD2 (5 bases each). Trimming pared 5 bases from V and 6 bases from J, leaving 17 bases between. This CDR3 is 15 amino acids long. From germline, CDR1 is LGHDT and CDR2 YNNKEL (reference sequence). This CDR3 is CASSWPGALSNEQFF. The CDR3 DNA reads TGTGCCAGCAGCTGGCCCGGGGCCCTTTCCAATGAGCAGTTCTTC.

The DNA for the CDR3 is TGTGCCAGCAGCCAGTCTCGGGGGCGAAGTATTATAGCTAGCACAGATACGCAGTATTTT. Amino acid sequence: CASSQSRGRSIIASTDTQYF. The chain recombines TRBV3-1 (or the pseudogene TRBV3-2) with TRBJ2-3, with D perhaps TRBD1 or TRBD2 (6 bases each). The V gene lost 3 bases and the J gene lost 0 bases, with 25 bases spanning the gap. The CDR3 consists of 20 residues. The germline V gene encodes CDR1 LGHDT and CDR2 YNNKEL (reference sequence).

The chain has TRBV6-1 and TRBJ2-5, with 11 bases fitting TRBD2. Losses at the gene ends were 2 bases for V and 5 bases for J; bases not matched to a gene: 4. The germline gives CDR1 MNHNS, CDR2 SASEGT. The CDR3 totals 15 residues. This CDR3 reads CASSELAGGPETQYF. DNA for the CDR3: TGTGCCAGCAGTGAATTAGCGGGGGGGCCGGAGACCCAGTACTTC.

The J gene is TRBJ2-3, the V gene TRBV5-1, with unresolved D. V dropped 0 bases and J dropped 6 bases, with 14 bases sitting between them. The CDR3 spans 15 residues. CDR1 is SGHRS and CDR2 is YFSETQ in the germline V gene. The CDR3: CASSLVGDGMDTQYF. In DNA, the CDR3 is TGCGCCAGCAGCTTGGTCGGTGATGGGATGGATACGCAGTATTTT.

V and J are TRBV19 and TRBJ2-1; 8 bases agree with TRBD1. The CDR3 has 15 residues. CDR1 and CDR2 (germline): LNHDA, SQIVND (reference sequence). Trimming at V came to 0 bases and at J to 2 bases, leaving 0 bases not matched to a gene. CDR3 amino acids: CASSIDRGPYNEQFF. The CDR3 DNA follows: TGTGCCAGTAGTATAGACAGGGGGCCCTACAATGAGCAGTTCTTC.

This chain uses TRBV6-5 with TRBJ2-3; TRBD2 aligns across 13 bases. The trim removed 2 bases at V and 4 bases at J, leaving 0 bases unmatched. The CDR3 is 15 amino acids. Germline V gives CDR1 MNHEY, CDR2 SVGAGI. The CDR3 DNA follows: TGTGCCAGCAGTTACACTAGCGGGGGGGCAGATACGCAGTATTTT. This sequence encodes CASSYTSGGADTQYF.

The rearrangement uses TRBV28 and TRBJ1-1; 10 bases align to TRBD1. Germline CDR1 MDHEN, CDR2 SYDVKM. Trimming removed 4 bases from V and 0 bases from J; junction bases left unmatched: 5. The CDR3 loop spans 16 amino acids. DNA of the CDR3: TGTGCCAGCAGTTACGGGACAGGGGTTTTGAACACTGAAGCTTTCTTT. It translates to CASSYGTGVLNTEAFF. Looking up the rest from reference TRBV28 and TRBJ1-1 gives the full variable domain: DVKVTQSSRYLVKRTGEKVFLECVQDMDHENMFWYRQDPGLGLRLIYFSYDVKMKEKGDIPEGYSVSREKKERFSLILESASTNQTSMYLCASSYGTGVLNTEAFFGQGTRLTVV.

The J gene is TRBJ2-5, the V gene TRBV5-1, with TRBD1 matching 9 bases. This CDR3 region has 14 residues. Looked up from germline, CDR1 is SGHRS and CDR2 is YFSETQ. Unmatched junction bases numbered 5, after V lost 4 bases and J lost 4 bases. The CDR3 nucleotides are TGCGCCAGCAGCCTTGGACAGGGGCCAGAGACCCAGTACTTC. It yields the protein CASSLGQGPETQYF.

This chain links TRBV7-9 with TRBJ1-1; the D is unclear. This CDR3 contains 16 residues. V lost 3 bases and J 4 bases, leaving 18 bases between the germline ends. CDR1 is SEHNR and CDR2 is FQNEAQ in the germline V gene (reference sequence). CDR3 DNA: TGTGCCAGCAGCTTCGGGAGGTACGAGAGGGCCACTGAAGCTTTCTTT. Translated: CASSFGRYERATEAFF.

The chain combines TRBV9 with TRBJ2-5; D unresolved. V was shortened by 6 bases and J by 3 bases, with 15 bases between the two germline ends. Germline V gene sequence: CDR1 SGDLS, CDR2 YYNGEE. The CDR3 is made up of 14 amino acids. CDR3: CASNTLPAEETQYF. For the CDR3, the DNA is TGTGCCAGCAACACCCTACCGGCGGAAGAGACCCAGTACTTC.

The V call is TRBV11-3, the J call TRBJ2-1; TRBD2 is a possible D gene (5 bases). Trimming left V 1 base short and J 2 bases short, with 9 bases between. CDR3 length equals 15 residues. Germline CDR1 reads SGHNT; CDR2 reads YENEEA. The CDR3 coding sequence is TGTGCCAGCAGCTTAGTGGCGGGCGCCTACAATGAGCAGTTCTTC. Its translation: CASSLVAGAYNEQFF. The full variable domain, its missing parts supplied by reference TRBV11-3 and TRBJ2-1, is EAGVVQSPRYKIIEKKQPVAFWCNPISGHNTLYWYLQNLGQGPELLIRYENEEAVDDSQLPKDRFSAERLKGVDSTLKIQPAELGDSAVYLCASSLVAGAYNEQFFGPGTRLTVL.

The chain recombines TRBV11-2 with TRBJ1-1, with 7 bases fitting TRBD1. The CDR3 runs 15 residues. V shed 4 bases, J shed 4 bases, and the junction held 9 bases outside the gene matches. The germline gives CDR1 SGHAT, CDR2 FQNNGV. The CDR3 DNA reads TGTGCCAGCAGCTATAAAGTAGGGGGCGGCACTGAAGCTTTCTTT. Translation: CASSYKVGGGTEAFF.

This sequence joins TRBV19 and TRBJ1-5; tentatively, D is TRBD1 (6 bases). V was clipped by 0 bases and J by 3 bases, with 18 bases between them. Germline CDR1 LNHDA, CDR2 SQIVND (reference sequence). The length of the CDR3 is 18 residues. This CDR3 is CASSIDRSGQPDNQPQHF. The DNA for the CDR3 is TGTGCCAGTAGTATAGATAGGTCAGGACAGCCGGACAATCAGCCCCAGCATTTT.

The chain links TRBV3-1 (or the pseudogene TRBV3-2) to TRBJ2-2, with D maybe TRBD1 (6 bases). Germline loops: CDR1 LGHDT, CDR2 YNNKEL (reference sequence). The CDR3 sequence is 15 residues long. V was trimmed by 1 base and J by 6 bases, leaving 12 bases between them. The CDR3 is CASSQGGRAAGELFF. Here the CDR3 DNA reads TGTGCCAGCAGCCAAGGGGGGCGTGCGGCCGGGGAGCTGTTTTTT.

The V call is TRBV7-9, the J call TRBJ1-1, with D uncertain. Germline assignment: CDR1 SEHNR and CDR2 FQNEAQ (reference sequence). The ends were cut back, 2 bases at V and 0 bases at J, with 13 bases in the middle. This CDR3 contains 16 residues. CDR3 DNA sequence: TGTGCCAGCAGCTTAAATGTGGCAGGAATGAACACTGAAGCTTTCTTT. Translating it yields CASSLNVAGMNTEAFF.

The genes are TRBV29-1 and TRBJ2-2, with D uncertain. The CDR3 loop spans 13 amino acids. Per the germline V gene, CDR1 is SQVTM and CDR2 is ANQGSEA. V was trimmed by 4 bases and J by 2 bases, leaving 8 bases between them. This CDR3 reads CSVGALNTGELFF. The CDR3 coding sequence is TGCAGCGTTGGGGCCCTAAACACCGGGGAGCTGTTTTTT.

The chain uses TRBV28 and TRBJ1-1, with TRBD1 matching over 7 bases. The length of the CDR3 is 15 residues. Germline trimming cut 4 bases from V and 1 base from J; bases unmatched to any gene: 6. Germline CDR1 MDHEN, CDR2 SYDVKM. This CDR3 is CASSSGGQENTEAFF. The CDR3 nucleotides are TGTGCCAGCAGTTCAGGAGGACAGGAGAACACTGAAGCTTTCTTT.

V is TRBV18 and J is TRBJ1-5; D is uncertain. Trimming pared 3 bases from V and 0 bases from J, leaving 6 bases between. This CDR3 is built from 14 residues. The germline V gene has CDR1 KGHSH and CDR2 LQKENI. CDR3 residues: CASSPGGSNQPQHF. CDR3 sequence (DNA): TGTGCCAGCTCACCGGGAGGTAGCAATCAGCCCCAGCATTTT.

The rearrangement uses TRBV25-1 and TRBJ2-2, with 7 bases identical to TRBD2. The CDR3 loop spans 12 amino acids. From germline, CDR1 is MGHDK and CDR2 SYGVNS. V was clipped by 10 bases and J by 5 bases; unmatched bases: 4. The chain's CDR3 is CATFGGTGELFF. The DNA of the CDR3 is TGTGCCACCTTCGGGGGGACCGGGGAGCTGTTTTTT.

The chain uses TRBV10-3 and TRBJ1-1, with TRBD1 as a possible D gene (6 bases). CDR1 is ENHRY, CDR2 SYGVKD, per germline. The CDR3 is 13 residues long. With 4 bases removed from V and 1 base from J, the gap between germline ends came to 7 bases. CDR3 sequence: CAISVGANTEAFF. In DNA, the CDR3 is TGTGCCATCAGTGTGGGGGCGAACACTGAAGCTTTCTTT.